This section outlines one T cell receptor (beta chain) sequence together with its context. No antigen is known for it. A read error may account for a junction end that differs from germline. Germline V CDR1 and CDR2: SGHTA, FQGTGA. The CDR3 is 16 amino acids. This sample is part of a study of tumor and adjacent non-tumor tissue in lung cancer. About the study: The patients, some ten men and a handful of women, were roughly 31 to 80 with stage I to III disease. Study findings and constraints: Significantly higher TCR diversity was found in tumor than normal lung. In normal lung, the top 100 clones were significantly more dominant than in tumor.

Three rounds of nested PCR, following a modified ARM-PCR protocol, produced the TCRbeta library. TCRdb used MiXCR to reprocess the multiplex PCR reads, holding one entry per CDR3 protein. This sample carries around 140,000 distinct CDR3 sequences, approximately 66% of them seen once, and the ten largest clones take about 18%. This sample's RNA came from whole unsorted tissue. Newly diagnosed lung cancer patients had thoracic surgery in China, August–November 2014, without prior chemotherapy. The sample comprised lung tumor tissue. J is TRBJ2-1 and V is TRBV7-3; D uncertain. The TCR originated in a man in his fifties or sixties with small cell lung cancer. The CDR3 loop reads CTSSLRPVSSYNEQFF. CDR3 nucleotide sequence: TGTACCAGCAGCTTACGCCCGGTCAGCTCCTACAATGAGCAGTTCTTC.